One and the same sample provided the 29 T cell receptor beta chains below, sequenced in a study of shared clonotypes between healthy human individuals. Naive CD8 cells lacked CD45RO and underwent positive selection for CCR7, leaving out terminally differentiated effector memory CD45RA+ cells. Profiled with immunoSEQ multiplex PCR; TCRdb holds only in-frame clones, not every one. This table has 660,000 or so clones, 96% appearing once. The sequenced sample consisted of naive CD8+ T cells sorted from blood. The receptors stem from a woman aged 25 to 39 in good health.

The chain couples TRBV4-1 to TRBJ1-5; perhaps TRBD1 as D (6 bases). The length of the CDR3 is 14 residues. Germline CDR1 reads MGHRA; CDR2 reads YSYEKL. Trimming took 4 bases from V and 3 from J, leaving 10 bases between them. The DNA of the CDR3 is TGCGCCAGCAGCCCTCAGGGGCACAATCAGCCCCAGCATTTT. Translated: CASSPQGHNQPQHF.

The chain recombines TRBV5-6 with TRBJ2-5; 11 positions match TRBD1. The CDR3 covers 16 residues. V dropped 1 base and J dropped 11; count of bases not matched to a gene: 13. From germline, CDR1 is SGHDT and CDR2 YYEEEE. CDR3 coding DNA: TGTGCCAGCAGCTTGCCCGCCGGACAGGGGGCGGAGGAGCAGTACTTC. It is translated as CASSLPAGQGAEEQYF. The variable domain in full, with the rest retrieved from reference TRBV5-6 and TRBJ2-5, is DAGVTQSPTHLIKTRGQQVTLRCSPKSGHDTVSWYQQALGQGPQFIFQYYEEEERQRGNFPDRFSGHQFPNYSSELNVNALLLGDSALYLCASSLPAGQGAEEQYFGPGTRLLVL.

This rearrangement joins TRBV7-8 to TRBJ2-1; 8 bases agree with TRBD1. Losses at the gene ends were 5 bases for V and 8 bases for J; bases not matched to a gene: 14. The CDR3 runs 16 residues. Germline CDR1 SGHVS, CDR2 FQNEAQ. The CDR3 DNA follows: TGTGCCAGCAGCGACAGGGGTACGGGGAGTTTGTATGAGCAGTTCTTC. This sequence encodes CASSDRGTGSLYEQFF.

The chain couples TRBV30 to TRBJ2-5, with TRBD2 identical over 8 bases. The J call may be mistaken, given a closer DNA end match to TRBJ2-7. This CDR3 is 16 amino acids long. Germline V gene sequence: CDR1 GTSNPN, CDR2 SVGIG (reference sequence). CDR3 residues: CAWGPLSGSLPYEQYF. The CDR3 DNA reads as TGTGCCTGGGGCCCCCTCAGCGGGAGCCTCCCCTACGAGCAGTACTTC.

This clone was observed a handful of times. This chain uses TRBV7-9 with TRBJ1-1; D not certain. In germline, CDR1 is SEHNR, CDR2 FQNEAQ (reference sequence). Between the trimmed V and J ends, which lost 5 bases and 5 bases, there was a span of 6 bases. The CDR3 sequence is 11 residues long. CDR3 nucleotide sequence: TGTGCCAGCAGCACCGCGACTGAAGCTTTCTTT. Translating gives CASSTATEAFF.

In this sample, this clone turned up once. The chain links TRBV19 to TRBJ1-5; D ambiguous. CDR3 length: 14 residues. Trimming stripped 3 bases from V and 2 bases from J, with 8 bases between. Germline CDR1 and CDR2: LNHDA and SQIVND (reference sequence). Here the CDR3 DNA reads TGTGCCAGTAGTATGTACGATGGCAATCAGCCCCAGCATTTT. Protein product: CASSMYDGNQPQHF. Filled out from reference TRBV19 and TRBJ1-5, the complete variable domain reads DGGITQSPKYLFRKEGQNVTLSCEQNLNHDAMYWYRQDPGQGLRLIYYSQIVNDFQKGDIAEGYSVSREKKESFPLTVTSAQKNPTAFYLCASSMYDGNQPQHFGDGTRLSIL.

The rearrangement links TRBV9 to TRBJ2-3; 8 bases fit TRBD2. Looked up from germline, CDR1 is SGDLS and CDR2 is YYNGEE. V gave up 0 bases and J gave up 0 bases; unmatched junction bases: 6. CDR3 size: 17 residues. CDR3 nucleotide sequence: TGTGCCAGCAGCGTAGCCGGGAGGGTAGGGAGCACAGATACGCAGTATTTT. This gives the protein CASSVAGRVGSTDTQYF.

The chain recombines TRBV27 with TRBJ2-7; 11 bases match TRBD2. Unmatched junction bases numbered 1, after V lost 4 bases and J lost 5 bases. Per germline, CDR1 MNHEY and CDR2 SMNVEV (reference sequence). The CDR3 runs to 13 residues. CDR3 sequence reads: CASSSTSGNEQYF. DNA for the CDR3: TGTGCCAGCAGTTCGACTAGCGGGAACGAGCAGTACTTC.

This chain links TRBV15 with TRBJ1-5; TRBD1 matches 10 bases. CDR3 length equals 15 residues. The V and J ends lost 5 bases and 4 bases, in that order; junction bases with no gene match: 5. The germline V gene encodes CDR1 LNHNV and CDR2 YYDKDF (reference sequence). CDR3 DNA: TGTGCCACCAGCCCAGGGACAGGGGCGAATCAGCCCCAGCATTTT. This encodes CATSPGTGANQPQHF. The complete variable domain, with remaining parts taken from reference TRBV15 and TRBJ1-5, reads DAMVIQNPRYQVTQFGKPVTLSCSQTLNHNVMYWYQQKSSQAPKLLFHYYDKDFNNEADTPDNFQSRRPNTSFCFLDIRSPGLGDTAMYLCATSPGTGANQPQHFGDGTRLSIL.

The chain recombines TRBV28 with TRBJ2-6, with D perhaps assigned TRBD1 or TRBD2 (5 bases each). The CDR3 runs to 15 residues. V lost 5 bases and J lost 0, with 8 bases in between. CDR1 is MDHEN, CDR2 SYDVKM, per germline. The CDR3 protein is CASSPGRSGANVLTF. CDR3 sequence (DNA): TGTGCCAGCAGTCCGGGACGCTCTGGGGCCAACGTCCTGACTTTC.

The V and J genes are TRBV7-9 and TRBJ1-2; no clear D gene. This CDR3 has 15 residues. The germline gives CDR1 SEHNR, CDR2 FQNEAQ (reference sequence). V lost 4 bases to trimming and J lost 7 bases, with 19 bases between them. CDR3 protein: CASSSLSLEVTGYTF. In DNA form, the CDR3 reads TGTGCCAGCAGCTCTCTGAGCCTAGAAGTCACTGGCTACACCTTC.

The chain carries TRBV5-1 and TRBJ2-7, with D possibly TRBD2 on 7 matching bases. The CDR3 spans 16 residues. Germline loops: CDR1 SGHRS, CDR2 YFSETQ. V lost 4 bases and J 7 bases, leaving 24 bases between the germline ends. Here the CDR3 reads CASSPTSQGGREEQYF. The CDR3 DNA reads TGCGCCAGCAGCCCAACGTCCCAAGGGGGGCGGGAGGAGCAGTACTTC.

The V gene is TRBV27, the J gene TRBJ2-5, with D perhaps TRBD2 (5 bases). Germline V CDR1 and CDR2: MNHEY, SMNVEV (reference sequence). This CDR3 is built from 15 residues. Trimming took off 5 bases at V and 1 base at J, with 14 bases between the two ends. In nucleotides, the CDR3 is TGTGCCAGCAGTCTCTCTTCCGGACTCCAAGAGACCCAGTACTTC. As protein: CASSLSSGLQETQYF.

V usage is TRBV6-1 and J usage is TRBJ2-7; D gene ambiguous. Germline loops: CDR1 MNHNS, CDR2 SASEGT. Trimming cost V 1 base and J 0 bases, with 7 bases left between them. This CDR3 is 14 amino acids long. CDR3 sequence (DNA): TGTGCCAGCAGTGAAGTTCGGCACTCCTACGAGCAGTACTTC. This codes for CASSEVRHSYEQYF.

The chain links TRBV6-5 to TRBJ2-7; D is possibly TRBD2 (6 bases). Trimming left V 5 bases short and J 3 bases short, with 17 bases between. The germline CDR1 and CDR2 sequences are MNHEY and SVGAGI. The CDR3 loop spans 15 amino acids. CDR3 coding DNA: TGTGCCAGCAGTAACCCCCCGGAGGGCCTCTACGAGCAGTACTTC. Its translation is CASSNPPEGLYEQYF.

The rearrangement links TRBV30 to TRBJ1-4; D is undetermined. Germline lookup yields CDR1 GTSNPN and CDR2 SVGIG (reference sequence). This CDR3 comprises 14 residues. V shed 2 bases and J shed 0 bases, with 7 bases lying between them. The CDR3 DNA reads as TGTGCCTGGAGTCACGACGCAACTAATGAAAAACTGTTTTTT. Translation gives CAWSHDATNEKLFF.

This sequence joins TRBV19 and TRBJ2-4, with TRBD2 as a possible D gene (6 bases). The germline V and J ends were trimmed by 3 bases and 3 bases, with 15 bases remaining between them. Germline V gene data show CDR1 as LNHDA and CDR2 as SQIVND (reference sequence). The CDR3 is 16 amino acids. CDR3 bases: TGTGCCAGTAGTATTAGTTGGGGACTTTTCAAAAACATTCAGTACTTC. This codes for CASSISWGLFKNIQYF. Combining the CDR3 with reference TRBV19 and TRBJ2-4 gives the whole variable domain DGGITQSPKYLFRKEGQNVTLSCEQNLNHDAMYWYRQDPGQGLRLIYYSQIVNDFQKGDIAEGYSVSREKKESFPLTVTSAQKNPTAFYLCASSISWGLFKNIQYFGAGTRLSVL.

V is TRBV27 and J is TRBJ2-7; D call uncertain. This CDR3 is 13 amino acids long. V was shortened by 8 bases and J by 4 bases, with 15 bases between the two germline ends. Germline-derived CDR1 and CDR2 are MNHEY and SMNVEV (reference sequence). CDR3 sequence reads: CASRAGISYEQYF. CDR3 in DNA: TGTGCCAGCCGAGCCGGAATATCGTACGAGCAGTACTTC.

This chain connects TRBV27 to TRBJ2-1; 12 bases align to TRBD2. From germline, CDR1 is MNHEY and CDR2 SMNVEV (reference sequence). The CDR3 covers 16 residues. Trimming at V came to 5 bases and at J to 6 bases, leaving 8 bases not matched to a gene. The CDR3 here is CASSEGPSGRANEQFF. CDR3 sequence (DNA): TGTGCCAGCAGTGAGGGTCCTAGCGGGAGGGCCAATGAGCAGTTCTTC.

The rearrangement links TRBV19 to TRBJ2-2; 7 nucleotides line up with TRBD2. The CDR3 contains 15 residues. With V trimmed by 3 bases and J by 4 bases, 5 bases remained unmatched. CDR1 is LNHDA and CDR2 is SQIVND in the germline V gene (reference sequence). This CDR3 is CASSITSVTTGELFF. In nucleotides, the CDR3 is TGTGCCAGTAGTATCACTAGCGTGACCACCGGGGAGCTGTTTTTT.

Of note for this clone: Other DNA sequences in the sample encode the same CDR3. CDR3 DNA: TGCAGTGCTAGGGACGTCACTGAAGCTTTCTTT. Translation gives CSARDVTEAFF. The rearrangement links TRBV20-1 to TRBJ1-1, with no clear D. V lost 3 bases, J lost 4 bases, and 6 bases lay in between. The CDR3 is 11 amino acids. Germline values: CDR1 DFQATT, CDR2 SNEGSKA (reference sequence).

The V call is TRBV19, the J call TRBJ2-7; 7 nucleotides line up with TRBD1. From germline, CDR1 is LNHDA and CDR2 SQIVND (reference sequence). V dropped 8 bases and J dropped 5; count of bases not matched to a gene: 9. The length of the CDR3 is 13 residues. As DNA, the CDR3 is TGTGCCAGTGGAAACAGGGGTTCCCACGAGCAGTACTTC. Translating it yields CASGNRGSHEQYF.

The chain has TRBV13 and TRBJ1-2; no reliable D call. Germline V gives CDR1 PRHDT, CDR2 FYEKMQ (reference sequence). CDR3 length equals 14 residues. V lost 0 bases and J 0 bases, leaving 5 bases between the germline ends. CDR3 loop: CASSLGQSNYGYTF. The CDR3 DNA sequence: TGTGCCAGCAGCTTAGGACAGTCTAACTATGGCTACACCTTC.

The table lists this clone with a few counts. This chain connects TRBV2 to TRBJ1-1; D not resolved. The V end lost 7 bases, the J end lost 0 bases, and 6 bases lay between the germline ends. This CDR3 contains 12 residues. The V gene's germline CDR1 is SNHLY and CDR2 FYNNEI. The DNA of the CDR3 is TGTGCCAGCATCGGGTTGAACACTGAAGCTTTCTTT. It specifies CASIGLNTEAFF.

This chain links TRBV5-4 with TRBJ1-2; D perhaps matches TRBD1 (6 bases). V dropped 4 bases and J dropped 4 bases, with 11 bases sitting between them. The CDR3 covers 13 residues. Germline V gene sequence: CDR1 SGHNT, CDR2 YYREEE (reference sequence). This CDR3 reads CASSTSGAYGYTF. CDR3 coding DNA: TGTGCCAGCAGCACTTCAGGGGCCTATGGCTACACCTTC.

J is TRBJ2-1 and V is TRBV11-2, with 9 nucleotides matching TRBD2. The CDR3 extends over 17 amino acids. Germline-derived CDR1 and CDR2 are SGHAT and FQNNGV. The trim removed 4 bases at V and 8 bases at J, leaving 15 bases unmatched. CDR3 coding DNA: TGTGCCAGCAGCTCAATTATGGCGGGAGGGCCGCCCGATGAGCAGTTCTTC. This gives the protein CASSSIMAGGPPDEQFF.

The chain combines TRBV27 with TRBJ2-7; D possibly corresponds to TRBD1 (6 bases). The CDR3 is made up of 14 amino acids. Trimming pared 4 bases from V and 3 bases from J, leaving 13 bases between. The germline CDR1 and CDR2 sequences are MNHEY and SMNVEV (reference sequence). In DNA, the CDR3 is TGTGCCAGCAGTTCCGATGGACAGTTCTACGAGCAGTACTTC. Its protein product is CASSSDGQFYEQYF.

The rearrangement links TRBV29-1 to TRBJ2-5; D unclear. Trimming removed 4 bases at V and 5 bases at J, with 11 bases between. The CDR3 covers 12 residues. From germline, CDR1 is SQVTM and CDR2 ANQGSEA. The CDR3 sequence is CSVGSLFETQYF. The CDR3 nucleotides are TGCAGCGTTGGATCCCTCTTCGAGACCCAGTACTTC.

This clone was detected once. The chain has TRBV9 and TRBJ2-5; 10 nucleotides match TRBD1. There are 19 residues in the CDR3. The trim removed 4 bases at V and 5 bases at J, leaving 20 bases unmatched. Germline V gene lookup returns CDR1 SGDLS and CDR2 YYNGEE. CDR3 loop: CASSPREGVRDRGGETQYF. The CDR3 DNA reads TGTGCCAGCAGCCCTAGAGAAGGCGTGCGGGACAGGGGAGGGGAGACCCAGTACTTC.